Given below is one TCR beta chain in context. Its antigen is currently unknown. The data were obtained in a study of blood T cells in healthy people across ages. Study observations and caveats: Per million T cells, the diversity of TCR beta decreased roughly linearly as age advanced.

This CDR3 comprises 14 residues. Per the germline V gene, CDR1 is MDHEN and CDR2 is SYDVKM. V lost 6 bases to trimming and J lost 7 bases, with 16 bases between them. A second PCR, run for about 6 to 12 cycles, used a sample-barcoded 5' primer plus a J-beta primer mix. TCRdb independently ran MiXCR on the 5' RACE reads; one entry per CDR3 protein. The table records 850,000 to 1,000,000 distinct CDR3 sequences, about 48% of them present only once. Input material: blood. The TCR sequence derives from a young man in good health. The genes are TRBV28 and TRBJ1-5, with D maybe TRBD1 (6 bases). For the CDR3, the DNA is TGTGCCAGCAGCCGACAGGTCTCTCTACAGCCCCAGCATTTT. Translating it yields CASSRQVSLQPQHF.